The source of this T cell receptor (beta chain) is a study of shared T cell receptors in the human thymus. Germline assignment: CDR1 SGHAT and CDR2 FQNNGV. This CDR3 is built from 15 residues. J was trimmed by 8 bases and V by 1 base; bases with no gene match: 8. Only in-frame clones appear in the TCRdb table, and some are missing; sequencing was by immunoSEQ multiplex PCR. The repertoire includes approximately 730,000 clones, 70% to 90% of them detected once, and more than 0.008% sits in the top ten. These data were likewise used in another study, on human thymus T cells. According to that study: Donor material was obtained from healthy Finnish infants undergoing corrective surgery for congenital heart defects. Corrective cardiac operations yielded the resected thymus tissue.

This rearrangement joins TRBV11-2 to TRBJ1-2; 9 bases are a match to TRBD1. This clonotype was obtained from a girl less than two years old with a congenital heart defect. The sequencing sample was made of thymocytes. The CDR3 loop reads CASSLVLWDRAGYTF. CDR3 sequence (DNA): TGTGCCAGCAGCTTAGTTCTTTGGGACAGGGCGGGCTACACCTTC.